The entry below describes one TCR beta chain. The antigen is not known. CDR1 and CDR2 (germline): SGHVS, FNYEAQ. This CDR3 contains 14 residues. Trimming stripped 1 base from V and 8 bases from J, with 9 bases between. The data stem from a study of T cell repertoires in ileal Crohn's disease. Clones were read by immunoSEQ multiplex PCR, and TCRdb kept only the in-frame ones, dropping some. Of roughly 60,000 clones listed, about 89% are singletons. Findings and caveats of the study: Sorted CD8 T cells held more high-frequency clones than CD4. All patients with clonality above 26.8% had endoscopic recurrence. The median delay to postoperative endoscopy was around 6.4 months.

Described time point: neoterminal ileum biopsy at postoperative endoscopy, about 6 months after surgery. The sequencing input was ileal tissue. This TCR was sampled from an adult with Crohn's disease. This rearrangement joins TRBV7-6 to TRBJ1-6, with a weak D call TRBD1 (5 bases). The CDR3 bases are TGTGCCAGCAGCTTAGGGCGGGGGGATTCACCCCTCCACTTT. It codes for CASSLGRGDSPLHF.